The source of this TCR beta chain is a study of blood T cell repertoires in COVID-19. In the study overall: Donors in the United States, Italy and Spain gave samples during acute or convalescent COVID-19. Sample material is recorded as cDNA or gDNA derived from T cells, B-cell-depleted T cells, or PBMCs.

Authors' methods: The assay estimated nucleated cells by amplifying reference gene primers. Clones were read by immunoSEQ multiplex PCR, and TCRdb kept only the in-frame ones, dropping some. D and trimming come from the DNA, and the V and J calls and clone size come from that table. This repertoire shows around 620,000 clones, 80% to 90% found once; its top ten account for roughly 0.25%. Deletions cut 0 bases from V and 3 bases from J, with 12 bases between. Germline-derived CDR1 and CDR2 are SGHNT and YYREEE (reference sequence). This CDR3 region has 15 residues. This TCR was recovered from a woman younger than 35 with acute or convalescent COVID-19. The sample taken for sequencing was peripheral blood. The rearrangement uses TRBV5-4 and TRBJ1-1, with D possibly TRBD1 on 5 matching bases. This CDR3 is CASSLGLGGDTEAFF. The DNA for the CDR3 is TGTGCCAGCAGCTTGGGGCTCGGGGGGGACACTGAAGCTTTCTTT.